The entry that follows covers one T cell receptor beta chain sequence. CDR3 size: 15 residues. Trimming at V came to 4 bases and at J to 4 bases, leaving 10 bases not matched to a gene. Germline CDR1 SGHRS, CDR2 YFSETQ. The data were obtained in a study of blood T cell repertoires in COVID-19. Turning to the study itself: Collection of acute and convalescent COVID-19 samples took place in the United States, Italy and Spain. Sample material is recorded as cDNA or gDNA derived from T cells, B-cell-depleted T cells, or PBMCs.

Sequenced by immunoSEQ multiplex PCR; TCRdb stores in-frame clones only, minus some. This table has over 150,000 clones, approximately 90% appearing once. Material: peripheral blood. The chain couples TRBV5-1 to TRBJ1-1; 7 nucleotides align to TRBD1. This sequence originates from a man younger than 35 with COVID-19, enrolled during active disease. CDR3 region: CASSMRDSGLTEAFF. The CDR3, as DNA: TGCGCCAGCAGCATGCGGGACAGTGGGCTCACTGAAGCTTTCTTT.